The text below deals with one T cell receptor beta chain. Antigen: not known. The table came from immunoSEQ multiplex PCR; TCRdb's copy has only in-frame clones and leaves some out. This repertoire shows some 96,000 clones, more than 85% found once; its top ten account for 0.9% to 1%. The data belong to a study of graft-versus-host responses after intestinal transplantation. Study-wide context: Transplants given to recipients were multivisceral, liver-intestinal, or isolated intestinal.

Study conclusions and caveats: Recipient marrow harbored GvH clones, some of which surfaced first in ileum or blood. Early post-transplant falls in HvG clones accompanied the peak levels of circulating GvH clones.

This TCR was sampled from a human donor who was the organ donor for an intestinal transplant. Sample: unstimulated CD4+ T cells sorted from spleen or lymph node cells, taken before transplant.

The CDR3 spells CASSFQRLAGRPGELFF. The CDR3 bases are TGTGCCAGTAGTTTTCAAAGACTAGCGGGGCGACCCGGGGAGCTGTTTTTT. This chain connects TRBV19 to TRBJ2-2; 11 bases fit TRBD2. Germline V gene data show CDR1 as LNHDA and CDR2 as SQIVND (reference sequence). The CDR3 runs 17 residues. With 5 bases clipped from V and 6 bases from J, the junction kept 11 bases outside the gene matches.